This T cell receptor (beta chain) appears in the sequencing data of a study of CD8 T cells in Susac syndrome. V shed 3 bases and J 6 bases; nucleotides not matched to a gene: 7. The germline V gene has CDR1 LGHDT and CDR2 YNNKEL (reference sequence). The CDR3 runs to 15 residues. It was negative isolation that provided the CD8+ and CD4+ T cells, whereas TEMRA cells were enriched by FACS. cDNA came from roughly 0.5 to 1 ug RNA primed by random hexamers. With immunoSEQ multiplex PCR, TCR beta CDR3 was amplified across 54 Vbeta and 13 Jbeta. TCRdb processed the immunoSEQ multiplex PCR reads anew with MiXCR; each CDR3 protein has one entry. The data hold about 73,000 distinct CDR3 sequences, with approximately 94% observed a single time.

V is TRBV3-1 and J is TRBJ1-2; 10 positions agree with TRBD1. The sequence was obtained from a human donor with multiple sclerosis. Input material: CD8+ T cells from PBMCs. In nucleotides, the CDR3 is TGTGCCAGCAGCCACCGGGACAGGGGTCGGCATGGCTACACCTTC. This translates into CASSHRDRGRHGYTF.